The clone carrying this T cell receptor beta chain was observed a single time. The antigen is undetermined. The repertoire was sequenced with immunoSEQ multiplex PCR; TCRdb's copy has only in-frame clones and lacks some. The profile shows about 14,000 clones, 94% of them singletons. The data were obtained in a study of T cell clonotyping in hematopoietic cell transplantation. The V and J ends lost 0 bases and 2 bases respectively, with 5 bases between them. This CDR3 comprises 14 residues. Per germline, CDR1 MNHEY and CDR2 SVGAGI. General observations from the study: CD4 and CD8 repertoire contributions could not be separated without sorting.

The sequences come from PBMCs, collected 30 days after allogeneic stem cell transplant. The clonotype was recovered from a male patient aged 55 to 70 who had an allogeneic stem cell transplant from an unrelated donor, so the T cells may come from the graft donor. Some clones in this sample may be carry-over from other donors' samples. This rearrangement joins TRBV6-5 to TRBJ1-5; D unclear. The CDR3 sequence is CASSYSVGNQPQHF. The DNA of the CDR3 is TGTGCCAGCAGTTACTCGGTAGGCAATCAGCCCCAGCATTTT.